These T cell receptor beta chains were read from a single sample in a study of blood T cell repertoires in COVID-19. Clones were sequenced by immunoSEQ multiplex PCR, and TCRdb holds only the in-frame ones, with some missing. The data show around 270,000 clones, 80% to 90% seen once. Sequencing was carried out using peripheral blood. The receptors here all came from a man in his forties with acute or convalescent COVID-19. The CDR3 runs from the conserved cysteine through the conserved F or W. A D gene is named only where the DNA matches it firmly. Clone size is stated in some rows and not others, as once, few, many or a class when expanded.

TRBJ1-1	-	TRBV10-3	-	TGTGCCTCCTGGGGCACCCGCAGCACTGAAGCTTTCTTT	CASWGTRSTEAFF
TRBJ1-5	-	TRBV5-1	-	TGCGCCAGCAGCTTGGACGGGTGGCAGCCCCAGCATTTT	CASSLDGWQPQHF
TRBJ2-7	-	TRBV27	-	TGTGCCAGCAGTTCTCACGGTCCCAATTACGAGCAGTACTTC	CASSSHGPNYEQYF
TRBJ1-1	-	TRBV14	-	TGTGCCAGCAGCCAAATATTTCTCAGGGATCCCACTGAAGCTTTCTTT	CASSQIFLRDPTEAFF
TRBJ1-2	-	TRBV2	-	TGTGCCAGCAGTGATGGAGGCTATGGCTACACCTTC	CASSDGGYGYTF
TRBJ1-6	-	TRBV10-3	-	TGTGCCATCAGTGGGGGGGGTGGAATCAGTTCACCCCTCCACTTT	CAISGGGGISSPLHF
TRBJ1-5	-	TRBV6-4	-	TGTGCCAGCAGTGATGAGCTCAATCAGCCCCAGCATTTT	CASSDELNQPQHF
TRBJ2-3	TRBD2	TRBV20-1	-	TGCAGTGCTAGTACTAGCGCAGATACGCAGTATTTT	CSASTSADTQYF
TRBJ1-5	TRBD1	TRBV19	-	TGTGCCAGTAGTAAGACAGGGGGGACATGGCCCCAGCATTTT	CASSKTGGTWPQHF
TRBJ2-7	-	TRBV7-8	-	TGTGCCAGCAGCTTACAGCCACCAAGCGTTACCTACGAGCAGTACTTC	CASSLQPPSVTYEQYF
TRBJ2-7	TRBD1	TRBV2	-	TGTGCCAGCAGCAATACAGGGGGCGACGAGCAGTACTTC	CASSNTGGDEQYF
TRBJ2-6	TRBD2	TRBV28	-	TGTGCCAGCAGTTTATTCCGCGGGGGAACCGGGGCCAACGTCCTGACTTTC	CASSLFRGGTGANVLTF
TRBJ2-7	TRBD1	TRBV30	-	TGTGCCTGGGGGGACAGGGCCTTCTCCTACGAGCAGTACTTC	CAWGDRAFSYEQYF
TRBJ2-3	-	TRBV7-2	-	TGTGCCAGCAGCCCCTCTATGTGGACAGATACGCAGTATTTT	CASSPSMWTDTQYF
TRBJ2-1	-	TRBV7-9	-	TGTGCCAGCAGCTTGGACTACTCGCTCAATGAGCAGTTCTTC	CASSLDYSLNEQFF
TRBJ1-5	TRBD1	TRBV4-1	few	TGCGCCAGCAGCCTTGGACAGGGAAACGGACAGCCCCAGCATTTT	CASSLGQGNGQPQHF
TRBJ2-2	-	TRBV9	-	TGTGCCAGCAGCGACGACAGGCGTAGAGGCACCGGGGAGCTGTTTTTT	CASSDDRRRGTGELFF
TRBJ2-2	-	TRBV6-1	-	TGTGCCAGCAGTGAAGTCAGGGACAGCGGGTCCACCGGGGAGCTGTTTTTT	CASSEVRDSGSTGELFF
TRBJ1-3	TRBD1	TRBV13	-	TGTGCCAGCAGCGCGCCGGGACAGGGGATCTCTGGAAACACCATATATTTT	CASSAPGQGISGNTIYF
TRBJ1-1	TRBD1	TRBV19	-	TGTGCCAGTAGTTGGGGACAGGGCTTCACTGAAGCTTTCTTT	CASSWGQGFTEAFF
TRBJ2-7	TRBD2	TRBV3-1/TRBV3-2	-	TGTGCCAGCAGCCAAGTAGCGGGGGCCGAGCAGTACTTC	CASSQVAGAEQYF
TRBJ2-1	TRBD2	TRBV9	-	TGTGCCAGCAGCCCCGGACTAGCGACAAGCAATGAGCAGTTCTTC	CASSPGLATSNEQFF
TRBJ1-5	-	TRBV7-8	-	TGTGCCAGCAGCTTCGGAACAGTGGATCAGCCCCAGCATTTT	CASSFGTVDQPQHF
TRBJ1-6	TRBD1	TRBV6-2/TRBV6-3	-	TGTGCCAGCAGTTCTAACCGGGACAGTAATTCACCCCTCCACTTT	CASSSNRDSNSPLHF
TRBJ2-7	TRBD1	TRBV5-1	-	TGCGCCAGCAGCTTTGTGGGACAGGGTCTGTCCGAGCAGTACTTC	CASSFVGQGLSEQYF
TRBJ2-3	TRBD2	TRBV5-4	-	TGTGCCAGCAGCTCCTATAAGCGGGGAAATACGCAGTATTTT	CASSSYKRGNTQYF
TRBJ1-6	TRBD1	TRBV19	-	TGTGCCAGTAGTGCTCGGACAGGGTACTATTCACCCCTCCACTTT	CASSARTGYYSPLHF
TRBJ1-6	-	TRBV11-2	-	TGTGCCAGCAGTTTAAGTTCGACTGATTCACCCCTCCACTTT	CASSLSSTDSPLHF
TRBJ2-7	-	TRBV5-5	-	TGTGCCAGCAGCACCTACAGTGAGACCTACGAGCAGTACTTC	CASSTYSETYEQYF
TRBJ2-7	TRBD1	TRBV30	-	TGTGCCTGGAGCGGGCAGGGGGTCGGCGAGCAGTACTTC	CAWSGQGVGEQYF
TRBJ1-2	-	TRBV5-6	once	TGTGCCAGCAGCACCCCCGGGAGAGCCGACCATGGCTACACCTTC	CASSTPGRADHGYTF
TRBJ2-7	TRBD1	TRBV19	once	TGTGCCAGTAGTTCCCAAGGACAGGGTTTCTACGAGCAGTACTTC	CASSSQGQGFYEQYF
TRBJ2-2	TRBD2	TRBV24-1	-	TGTGCCACCAGTGATATAGCGGGGGGGCCGGGCACCGGGGAGCTGTTTTTT	CATSDIAGGPGTGELFF
TRBJ2-1	-	TRBV2	-	TGTGCCAGCAGTTTAGGACATTACAATGAGCAGTTCTTC	CASSLGHYNEQFF
TRBJ2-7	TRBD2	TRBV24-1	-	TGTGCCACCCAGAGCAGCGGGGGGTCCTACGAGCAGTACTTC	CATQSSGGSYEQYF
TRBJ2-7	TRBD1	TRBV7-9	-	TGTGCCAGCACCTTTGGACAGGGGGAAAGGGACGAGCAGTACTTC	CASTFGQGERDEQYF
TRBJ2-7	-	TRBV5-4	once	TGTGCCAGCAGCTATTGGGGGGGGCGATTAACCTACGAGCAGTACTTC	CASSYWGGRLTYEQYF
TRBJ1-1	-	TRBV24-1	-	TGTGCCACCAGTGATAGCCGAGCAGGGGACACTGAAGCTTTCTTT	CATSDSRAGDTEAFF
TRBJ2-6	-	TRBV5-4	-	TGTGCCAGCACGCAGGGAGGACCTCTATTCTCTGGGGCCAACGTCCTGACTTTC	CASTQGGPLFSGANVLTF
TRBJ2-1	-	TRBV7-2	-	TGTGCCAGCAGCTACCCCCCGCGAGGGACCTACAATGAGCAGTTCTTC	CASSYPPRGTYNEQFF
TRBJ1-2	-	TRBV10-3	-	TGTGCCATCAGCCAGGGCATCTATGGCTACACCTTC	CAISQGIYGYTF
TRBJ2-7	-	TRBV6-2/TRBV6-3	-	TGTGCCAGCACCCCGGGGCTAGACTACGAGCAGTACTTC	CASTPGLDYEQYF
TRBJ2-2	TRBD1	TRBV24-1	-	TGTGCCACCAGTGACGGGGGACAGGGTGGCACCGGGGAGCTGTTTTTT	CATSDGGQGGTGELFF
TRBJ1-1	-	TRBV29-1	-	TGCAGCTCCGGGAGGAGGGGGGTGACCACTGAAGCTTTCTTT	CSSGRRGVTTEAFF
TRBJ1-2	-	TRBV9	-	TGTGCCAGTTCAGCTAACTATGGCTACACCTTC	CASSANYGYTF
TRBJ1-2	-	TRBV12-3/TRBV12-4	once	TGTGCCAGCAGCCCGGACAGATTCTATGGCTACACCTTC	CASSPDRFYGYTF
TRBJ1-1	-	TRBV30	-	TGTGCCTGGAGTGCTCACAGGGACACTGAAGCTTTCTTT	CAWSAHRDTEAFF
TRBJ2-1	-	TRBV5-6	few	TGTGCCAGCAGCTTGGGTGGGGCCCAGTATTTGAATGAGCAGTTCTTC	CASSLGGAQYLNEQFF
TRBJ1-1	-	TRBV28	-	TGTGCCAGCAGTTTTGGACAGATTGAAGCTTTCTTT	CASSFGQIEAFF
TRBJ2-3	-	TRBV6-5	once	TGTGCCAGCAGTTACTCGAATAGAGATACGCAGTATTTT	CASSYSNRDTQYF